This TCR beta chain originates from a study of T cell repertoires in cytomegalovirus infection. Study summary: Public TCR beta signatures were indicative of both CMV infection and a matching HLA type. General study findings and limits: The ex vivo response showed dominance by HLA-C-restricted CMV-specific TCR beta clonotypes.

A note on this clonotype: As yet, its antigen is unknown.

TCRdb called the reads again in MiXCR, with one record for every CDR3 protein. The repertoire holds 150,000 to 180,000 distinct CDR3 sequences, with about 20% as singletons. The source is a human donor in good health (CMV status not recorded). Some clones in this sample may be carry-over from other donors' samples. Sequencing was performed on PBMCs.

In DNA form, the CDR3 reads TGCAGTGGGATACGGGACAGCTACGAGCAGTACTTC. Amino acids: CSGIRDSYEQYF. The chain joins TRBV20-1 to TRBJ2-7, with 7 nucleotides matching TRBD1. CDR1 DFQATT and CDR2 SNEGSKA come from the germline V gene (reference sequence). The V segment lost 7 bases and the J segment 3 bases; nucleotides outside the gene matches: 6. The CDR3 contains 12 residues.